Listed here are 14 T cell receptor beta chains from one sample, sequenced in a study of shared clonotypes between healthy human individuals (dated by TCRdb to 2018 to 2020). The method was the immunoSEQ multiplex PCR assay. In TCRdb, the immuneACCESS table is reduced to in-frame sequences with V and J assigned. These tables do not hold every clone; where another copy was compared, an unresolved V gene accounts for under half, and the others remain unexplained. The sample profile shows over 2 million clones; 85% to 95% of them were found once. The top ten clonotypes cover roughly 0.34% of the sample. Sequencing was carried out using naive CD4+ T cells from PBMCs. The label giving this sample's cell subset or site can be read as: CD45RA+ positively selected. The receptor set was obtained from a man younger than 30 in good health. Some clones in this sample may be carry-over from other donors' samples.

V is TRBV5-1 and J is TRBJ1-2, with TRBD1 as a possible D gene (5 bases). This CDR3 contains 13 residues. V dropped 0 bases and J dropped 12 bases, with 15 bases sitting between them. The germline gives CDR1 SGHRS, CDR2 YFSETQ. This CDR3 reads CASSLGRSGKNTF. The CDR3 DNA follows: TGCGCCAGCAGCTTGGGTCGGTCAGGGAAAAACACCTTC.

The chain has TRBV5-6 and TRBJ2-5; no clear D. The CDR3 loop spans 14 amino acids. Germline V gene sequence: CDR1 SGHDT, CDR2 YYEEEE. Between the trimmed V and J ends, which lost 0 bases and 4 bases, there was a span of 10 bases. CDR3 nucleotide sequence: TGTGCCAGCAGCTTGGGGCAGAGAACAGAGACCCAGTACTTC. Protein product: CASSLGQRTETQYF. Full variable domain (rest looked up from reference TRBV5-6 and TRBJ2-5): DAGVTQSPTHLIKTRGQQVTLRCSPKSGHDTVSWYQQALGQGPQFIFQYYEEEERQRGNFPDRFSGHQFPNYSSELNVNALLLGDSALYLCASSLGQRTETQYFGPGTRLLVL.

The chain recombines TRBV28 with TRBJ1-5; D perhaps matches TRBD1 (5 bases). V lost 5 bases and J 7 bases, leaving 18 bases between the germline ends. Germline lookup yields CDR1 MDHEN and CDR2 SYDVKM. CDR3 length equals 15 residues. CDR3 nucleotide sequence: TGTGCCAGCAGTGTACCTAACGGGGCTCAACAGCCCCAGCATTTT. It codes for CASSVPNGAQQPQHF.

Regarding this clone: Other DNA sequences in this specimen translate into the identical CDR3. The V call is TRBV7-9, the J call TRBJ1-1; TRBD1 is a possible D gene (6 bases). In germline, CDR1 is SEHNR, CDR2 FQNEAQ (reference sequence). V lost 5 bases to trimming and J lost 8 bases, with 9 bases between them. This CDR3 has 11 residues. The CDR3 DNA follows: TGTGCCAGCAGCAGGGGGACAGAAGCTTTCTTT. Translation: CASSRGTEAFF.

This chain links TRBV27 with TRBJ1-4; D is undetermined. CDR3 length: 15 amino acids. With 5 bases removed from V and 4 bases from J, the gap between germline ends came to 14 bases. The germline gives CDR1 MNHEY, CDR2 SMNVEV (reference sequence). CDR3 sequence reads: CASSPISVINEKLFF. The CDR3, as DNA: TGTGCCAGCAGTCCCATCTCAGTCATTAATGAAAAACTGTTTTTT.

This chain joins TRBV7-8 and TRBJ2-7, with D perhaps matching TRBD2 (6 bases). Trimming left V 1 base short and J 0 bases short, with 13 bases between. The germline CDR1 and CDR2 sequences are SGHVS and FQNEAQ. There are 16 residues in the CDR3. The CDR3 bases are TGTGCCAGCAGCTTAGGTTCGAGGACTATCTCCTACGAGCAGTACTTC. Residues: CASSLGSRTISYEQYF.

The V and J genes are TRBV28 and TRBJ1-5; D not certain. Between the trimmed V and J ends, which lost 7 bases and 2 bases, there was a span of 9 bases. Germline assignment: CDR1 MDHEN and CDR2 SYDVKM. The length of the CDR3 is 13 residues. The CDR3 loop reads CASKRFGNQPQHF. CDR3 DNA sequence: TGTGCCAGCAAAAGATTCGGCAATCAGCCCCAGCATTTT.

Remarks on this clone: The same CDR3 also results from other DNA sequences found in this sample. The CDR3 coding sequence is TGTGCCAGCAGTGAGCGGCAGGGCAACTATGGCTACACCTTC. Its translation: CASSERQGNYGYTF. This sequence joins TRBV2 and TRBJ1-2; TRBD1 is a possible D gene (5 bases). Germline-derived CDR1 and CDR2 are SNHLY and FYNNEI. Trimming took off 3 bases at V and 2 bases at J, with 10 bases between the two ends. The CDR3 has 14 amino acids. The complete variable domain, with remaining parts taken from reference TRBV2 and TRBJ1-2, reads EPEVTQTPSHQVTQMGQEVILRCVPISNHLYFYWYRQILGQKVEFLVSFYNNEISEKSEIFDDQFSVERPDGSNFTLKIRSTKLEDSAMYFCASSERQGNYGYTFGSGTRLTVV.

The rearrangement links TRBV18 to TRBJ1-2; 11 bases line up with TRBD1. CDR1 is KGHSH, CDR2 LQKENI, per germline. This CDR3 comprises 15 residues. Losses at the gene ends were 3 bases for V and 4 bases for J; bases not matched to a gene: 4. CDR3 amino acids: CASSPSGTGGYGYTF. CDR3 bases: TGTGCCAGCTCACCGTCCGGGACAGGGGGCTATGGCTACACCTTC. The full variable domain, in which reference TRBV18 and TRBJ1-2 provide the parts outside the CDR3, is NAGVMQNPRHLVRRRGQEARLRCSPMKGHSHVYWYRQLPEEGLKFMVYLQKENIIDESGMPKERFSAEFPKEGPSILRIQQVVRGDSAAYFCASSPSGTGGYGYTFGSGTRLTVV.

This clone was counted once. The chain carries TRBV11-2 and TRBJ2-4, with 8 bases aligning to TRBD1. Germline loops: CDR1 SGHAT, CDR2 FQNNGV. The trim removed 3 bases at V and 6 bases at J, leaving 7 bases unmatched. The CDR3 runs to 15 residues. CDR3 DNA: TGTGCCAGCAGCTTTAATCAGGGGGCCCGAAACATTCAGTACTTC. Amino acid sequence: CASSFNQGARNIQYF.

CDR3 in DNA: TGTGCCAGCTCCTCGACCCCCCGCCATGAGCAGTTCTTC. Translating it yields CASSSTPRHEQFF. This chain uses TRBV18 with TRBJ2-1; the D is unclear. Germline lookup yields CDR1 KGHSH and CDR2 LQKENI. Trimming left V 6 bases short and J 8 bases short, with 14 bases between. The CDR3 runs to 13 residues.

The chain links TRBV7-9 to TRBJ2-5; 11 bases line up with TRBD2. The V and J ends lost 2 bases and 1 base, in that order; junction bases with no gene match: 3. The CDR3 totals 16 residues. The germline gives CDR1 SEHNR, CDR2 FQNEAQ (reference sequence). The CDR3 DNA is TGTGCCAGCAGCTTATCTAGCGGGAGGCTCCAAGAGACCCAGTACTTC. Protein: CASSLSSGRLQETQYF.

This clone occurred a few times. In DNA, the CDR3 is TGTGCCAGCAGTCCCTTGAGGACCCATGGCTACACCTTC. This gives the protein CASSPLRTHGYTF. The chain combines TRBV28 with TRBJ1-2; D gene unclear. CDR1 is MDHEN, CDR2 SYDVKM, per germline. Deletions cut 5 bases from V and 6 bases from J, with 13 bases between. The CDR3 totals 13 residues.

Regarding this clone: The same CDR3 is also encoded by other DNA sequences in this sample. The gene calls are TRBV4-3 and TRBJ2-7, with 7 bases fitting TRBD2. After removal of 0 bases from V and 2 bases from J, the junction contained 1 base not matched to a gene. The CDR3 runs 14 residues. Germline CDR1 and CDR2: LGHNA and YSLEER. The CDR3 region is CASSQEAGPYEQYF. The DNA for the CDR3 is TGCGCCAGCAGCCAAGAAGCGGGACCCTACGAGCAGTACTTC.